This TCR beta chain was retrieved from a study of blood T cell repertoires in COVID-19. Whole-study context: COVID-19 samples from acute and convalescent phases originated in the United States, Italy and Spain. PBMCs, B-cell-depleted T cells, or T cells were the source of the cDNA or gDNA that made up the material.

In the original workflow: Amplified reference gene primers provided the basis for estimating nucleated cell counts. TCRdb keeps only in-frame clones here, not all; method: immunoSEQ multiplex PCR. V, J and clone size were drawn from that table, and D and trimming were deduced from the DNA. The sample consists of about 280,000 clones, approximately 90% of them appearing once. V was shortened by 5 bases and J by 3 bases, with 19 bases between the two germline ends. Looked up from germline, CDR1 is MNHEY and CDR2 is SMNVEV (reference sequence). The CDR3 has 16 residues. The chain recombines TRBV27 with TRBJ1-1, with a weak D call TRBD1 (6 bases). The TCR sequence derives from a woman in her thirties with active or convalescent COVID-19. The sequenced sample consisted of peripheral blood. The CDR3 sequence: CASSRGEGWGDTEAFF. The CDR3 coding sequence is TGTGCCAGCAGTAGGGGGGAGGGATGGGGTGACACTGAAGCTTTCTTT.